This T cell receptor (beta chain) was documented in a study of CD8 T cells in Susac syndrome. General study points: The study recognized that the number of individuals in its TCR sequencing and HLA analysis was relatively small. In total CD8+ repertoires, more than 15 Susac-specific public clones were found, and four or five in CD8+ TEMRA repertoires.

Germline lookup yields CDR1 SGHVS and CDR2 FNYEAQ. This CDR3 contains 16 residues. Trimming took off 0 bases at V and 3 bases at J, with 14 bases between the two ends. Note on this clonotype: The antigen is unknown.

Reverse transcription used roughly 0.45 to 1 ug RNA and random hexamers. TCR beta CDR3 was amplified by immunoSEQ covering 54 Vbeta and 13 Jbeta. TCRdb re-called the immunoSEQ multiplex PCR reads with MiXCR, one entry per CDR3 protein. This sample yields more than 150,000 distinct CDR3 sequences, of which 95% are seen a single time; about 0.15% belongs to the top ten. This sequence originates from a human donor with Susac syndrome. The sequencing sample was made of CD8+ T cells from PBMCs. The chain employs TRBV7-6 and TRBJ1-1; D is perhaps TRBD1 (5 bases). The CDR3 region is CASSLAQAGRYTEAFF. The CDR3 bases are TGTGCCAGCAGCTTAGCGCAGGCAGGGAGGTACACTGAAGCTTTCTTT.